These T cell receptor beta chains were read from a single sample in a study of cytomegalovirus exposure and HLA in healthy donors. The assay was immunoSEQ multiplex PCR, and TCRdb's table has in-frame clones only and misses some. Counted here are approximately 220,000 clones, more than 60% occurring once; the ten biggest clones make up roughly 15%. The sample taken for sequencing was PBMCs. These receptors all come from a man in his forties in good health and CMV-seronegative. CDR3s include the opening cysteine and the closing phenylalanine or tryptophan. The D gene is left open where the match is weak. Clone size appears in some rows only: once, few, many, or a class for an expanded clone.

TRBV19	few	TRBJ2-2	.	TGTGCCAGCGACAGGGAGGCCGGGGAGCTGTTTTTT	CASDREAGELFF
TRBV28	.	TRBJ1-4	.	TGTGCCAGCAGTTTAGGAGAAACCGATAATGAAAAACTGTTTTTT	CASSLGETDNEKLFF
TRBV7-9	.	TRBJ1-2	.	TGTGCCAGCAGCCGAGACAGGAACTATGGCTACACCTTC	CASSRDRNYGYTF
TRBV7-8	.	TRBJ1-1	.	TGTGCCAGCAGCTTAATATACACTGAAGCTTTCTTT	CASSLIYTEAFF
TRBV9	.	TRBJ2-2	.	TGTGCCAGCAGCCCCGGAGGCCACACCGGGGAGCTGTTTTTT	CASSPGGHTGELFF
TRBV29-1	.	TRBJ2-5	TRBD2	TGCAGCTCCGATGAGGGAGGGGAGACCCAGTACTTC	CSSDEGGETQYF
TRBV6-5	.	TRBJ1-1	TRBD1	TGTGCCAGCAGTTATTCGGGACAGGGGAACACTGAAGCTTTCTTT	CASSYSGQGNTEAFF
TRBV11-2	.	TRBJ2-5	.	TGTGCCAGCAGCCCGTACCGAGGAGTGACCCAGTACTTC	CASSPYRGVTQYF
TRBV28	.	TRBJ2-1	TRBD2	TGTGCCAGCAGGCTAGCGGGTCGAAATGAGCAGTTCTTC	CASRLAGRNEQFF
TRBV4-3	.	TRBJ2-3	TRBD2	TGCGCCAGCAGCCAAGATTGGGCGGGGGGTCGCACAGATACGCAGTATTTT	CASSQDWAGGRTDTQYF
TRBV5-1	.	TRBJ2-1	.	TGCGCCAGCAGCTTTCCAGACTCCTACAATGAGCAGTTCTTC	CASSFPDSYNEQFF
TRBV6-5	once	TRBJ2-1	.	TGTGCCAGCAGGTCCGGGACAAGCTCCTACAATGAGCAGTTCTTC	CASRSGTSSYNEQFF
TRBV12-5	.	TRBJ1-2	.	TGTGCTAGTGGACCCCAGGGAAGAGTAATCCGGAGCTATGGCTACACCTTC	CASGPQGRVIRSYGYTF
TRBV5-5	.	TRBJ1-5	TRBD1	TGTGCCAGCAGCTTACAGGGGGGCCTGAATCAGCCCCAGCATTTT	CASSLQGGLNQPQHF
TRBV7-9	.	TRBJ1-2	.	TGTGCCAGCAGCTTCAGTGGGGGAGACAGGAACTATGGCTACACCTTC	CASSFSGGDRNYGYTF
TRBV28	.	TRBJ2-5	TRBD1	TGTGCCAGCAGTTCAGATCGGACAGGGGACTCTGTCCCTCTTGGAGAGACCCAGTACTTC	CASSSDRTGDSVPLGETQYF
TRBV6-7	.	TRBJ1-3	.	TGTGCCCGCTGCGCTGGAAACACCATATATTTT	CARCAGNTIYF
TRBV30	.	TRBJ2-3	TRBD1	TGTGCCTGGGGACAGGGGACAGATACGCAGTATTTT	CAWGQGTDTQYF
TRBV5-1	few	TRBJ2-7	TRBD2	TGCGCCAGCAGCCCCACGGGGGGAGGGATCGTCACCTACGAGCAGTACTTC	CASSPTGGGIVTYEQYF
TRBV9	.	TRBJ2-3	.	TGTGCCAGCAGCGTAGGGTTTTATATGGGGGCTGCAGATACGCAGTATTTT	CASSVGFYMGAADTQYF
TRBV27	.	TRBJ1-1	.	TGTGCCAGCAGGCGGGCGAGCGTAAAGAATGAAGCTTTCTTT	CASRRASVKNEAFF
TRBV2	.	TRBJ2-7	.	TGTGCCAGCAGTGGCGTGGTCTCCTACGAGCAGTACTTC	CASSGVVSYEQYF
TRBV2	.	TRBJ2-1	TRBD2	TGTGCCAGCAACTTACTAGCGGGGGTAAACAATGAGCAGTTCTTC	CASNLLAGVNNEQFF
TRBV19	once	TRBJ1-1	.	TGTGCCAGTAGTATGCGGGGATTTCGCGCTTTCTTT	CASSMRGFRAFF
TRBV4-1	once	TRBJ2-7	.	TGCGCCAGCAGCCCCAAACGGGGTCCACATCCCTACGAGCAGTACTTC	CASSPKRGPHPYEQYF
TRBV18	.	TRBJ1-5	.	TGTGCCAGCTCACCGCCCTTTTTGGGGCTGGGCAATCAGCCCCAGCATTTT	CASSPPFLGLGNQPQHF
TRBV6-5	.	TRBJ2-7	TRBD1	TGTGCCAGCAGTGCCCGGACAGGGGCTATCTACGAGCAGTACTTC	CASSARTGAIYEQYF
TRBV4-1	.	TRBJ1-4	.	TGCGCCAGCAGCCAGAAAGGGGGAAAGCATGAAAAACTGTTTTTT	CASSQKGGKHEKLFF
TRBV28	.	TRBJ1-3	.	TGTGCCAGCAGTTTATGGGCGGGGAACTCTGGAAACACCATATATTTT	CASSLWAGNSGNTIYF
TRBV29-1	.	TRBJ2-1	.	TGCAGCGTCGAACCAGATGAGCAGTTCTTC	CSVEPDEQFF
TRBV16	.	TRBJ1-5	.	TGTGCCAGCAGCCAGGGTACAGGGTCCCTAAGCAATCAGCCCCAGCATTTT	CASSQGTGSLSNQPQHF
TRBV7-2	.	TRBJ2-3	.	TGTGCCAGCAGCGACCGACGGGGCACAGATACGCAGTATTTT	CASSDRRGTDTQYF
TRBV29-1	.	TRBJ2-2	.	TGCAGCGTTGAAGGAGTAACCGGGGAGCTGTTTTTT	CSVEGVTGELFF
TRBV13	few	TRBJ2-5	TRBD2	TGTGCCAGCAGCTCCGGGACTAGCGGGAGGGGAGGAGAGACCCAGTACTTC	CASSSGTSGRGGETQYF
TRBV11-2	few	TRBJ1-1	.	TGTGCCAGCAGCTTCCATACTGAAGCTTTCTTT	CASSFHTEAFF
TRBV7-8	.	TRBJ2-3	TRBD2	TGTGCCAGCAGCTTAGCCGAGCGGGAAGGAGATACGCAGTATTTT	CASSLAEREGDTQYF
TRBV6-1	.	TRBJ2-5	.	TGTGCCAGCAGTGAACCTTCTTACGGGTCACAAGAGACCCAGTACTTC	CASSEPSYGSQETQYF
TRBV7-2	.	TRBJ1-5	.	TGTGCCAGCAGGAGGGGGGGTGACAATCAGCCCCAGCATTTT	CASRRGGDNQPQHF
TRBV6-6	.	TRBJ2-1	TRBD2	TGTGCCAGCAGTCTAGCGGGGGGGCGTGATGAGCAGTTCTTC	CASSLAGGRDEQFF
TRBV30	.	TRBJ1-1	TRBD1	TGTGCCTTAATCACCCCCGGGACAGGGACCTACACTGAAGCTTTCTTT	CALITPGTGTYTEAFF
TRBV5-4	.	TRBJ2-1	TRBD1	TGTGCCAGCAGCTTCGACAGGGGTAACTACAATGAGCAGTTCTTC	CASSFDRGNYNEQFF
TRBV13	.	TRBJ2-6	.	TGTGCCAGCAGCCCCGGAAGAGACAGGGGGGCCAACGTCCTGACTTTC	CASSPGRDRGANVLTF
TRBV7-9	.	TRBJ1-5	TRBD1	TGTGCCAGCAGCTTAGGCCAGGGGGCGAATCAGCCCCAGCATTTT	CASSLGQGANQPQHF
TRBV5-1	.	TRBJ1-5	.	TGCGCCAGCAGCGGGCCTGGGCCCCAGCATTTT	CASSGPGPQHF
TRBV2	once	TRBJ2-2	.	TGTGCCAGCATCGCCAGGGGGGCGGCCGGGGAGCTGTTTTTT	CASIARGAAGELFF